One and the same sample provided the 7 T cell receptor beta chains below, sequenced in a study of T cells in women clearing cervical HPV infection listed by TCRdb under 2018. To prepare the library, the immunoSEQ multiplex PCR assay was applied. In TCRdb, the immuneACCESS table is reduced to in-frame sequences with V and J assigned. These tables do not hold every clone; where another copy was compared, an unresolved V gene accounts for under half, and the others remain unexplained. The table held for this sample gives tens of thousands of clones. Less than 6% of the sample is taken by the ten largest. Sequencing was carried out using blood buffy coat. These receptors were collected from a woman aged 18 to 75 with a cervical HPV16 infection that either progressed to CIN3+ or cleared (not recorded which).

Concerning this clone: The CDR3 extends 3 residues past the end of the read, so its final part is completed from the germline J gene. This chain joins TRBV30 and TRBJ2-7; TRBD2 aligns across 10 bases. J was trimmed by 2 bases and V by 0 bases; bases with no gene match: 1. There are 14 residues in the CDR3. Germline V gives CDR1 GTSNPN, CDR2 SVGIG (reference sequence). The DNA read from the CDR3 is TGTGCCTGGAGTGTAGGACTAGCGGCCTACGAG. Protein: CAWSVGLAAYE. The full-length CDR3 reads as CAWSVGLAAYEQYF.

Regarding this clone: The read ends 3 residues before the CDR3 terminus; that terminus is restored from the germline J gene. This chain connects TRBV19 to TRBJ2-1, with TRBD2 matching 9 bases. J was trimmed by 6 bases and V by 2 bases; bases with no gene match: 5. Germline assignment: CDR1 LNHDA and CDR2 SQIVND (reference sequence). The length of the CDR3 is 15 residues. Partial CDR3 DNA: TGTGCCAGTAGTATAACCAGCGGGGGGCCCAATGAG. It translates to CASSITSGGPNE. The whole CDR3 region reads CASSITSGGPNEQFF.

About this clone itself: From the germline J gene comes the end of the CDR3, since the read stops 3 residues before it. This chain connects TRBV2 to TRBJ2-1, with 9 bases aligning to TRBD1. V lost 5 bases, J lost 8 bases, and 7 bases stayed unmatched. The CDR3 runs to 14 residues. Germline V gene sequence: CDR1 SNHLY, CDR2 FYNNEI. The CDR3 is CASSIQGAGDEQFF. CDR3 bases read: TGTGCCAGCAGTATACAGGGGGCTGGAGATGAG.

As regards this clone: The observed sequence ends 3 residues before the CDR3 terminus, with the missing tail filled in from the germline J gene. This chain uses TRBV5-5 with TRBJ1-4; unclear D gene. CDR1 SGHKS and CDR2 YYEKEE come from the germline V gene (reference sequence). Trimming left V 5 bases short and J 5 bases short, with 13 bases between. The CDR3 spans 14 residues. CDR3 in amino acids: CASRYSGGNEKLFF. CDR3 DNA, as far as it was read: TGTGCCAGCAGGTACAGTGGAGGGAATGAAAAA.

Comment on this clone: Sequencing ends 3 residues short of the CDR3 end; the germline J gene provides the rest. The chain couples TRBV5-4 to TRBJ2-1; 15 bases line up with TRBD2. V lost 2 bases to trimming and J lost 8 bases; unmatched junction nucleotides: 2. Germline-derived CDR1 and CDR2 are SGHNT and YYREEE (reference sequence). The CDR3 runs 15 residues. The CDR3 spells CASSFGLAGGYEQFF. The sequenced part of the CDR3 DNA is TGTGCCAGCAGCTTCGGACTAGCGGGGGGGTATGAG.

On this clone: The read gets to within 3 residues of the CDR3 end, and the germline J gene fills in the rest. The identical CDR3 is also encoded by other nucleotide sequences in the sample. The chain is built from TRBV23-1 and TRBJ1-3, with a tentative D call TRBD1 (5 bases). TRBV23-1 is an open reading frame whose function is uncertain. The CDR3 consists of 19 residues. The germline V and J ends were trimmed by 0 bases and 0 bases, with 18 bases remaining between them. The CDR3 loop is CASSQSWGFRQHSGNTIYF. The CDR3 DNA, read in part, is TGCGCCAGCAGTCAATCATGGGGCTTCAGACAGCACTCTGGAAACACC.

On this clone itself: The sequence runs out 3 residues before the end of the CDR3; the remainder is reconstructed from the germline J gene. This sequence joins TRBV18 and TRBJ2-3; D is perhaps TRBD1 (6 bases). Deletions cut 2 bases from V and 4 bases from J, with 10 bases between. The CDR3 length is 14 residues. The germline CDR1 and CDR2 sequences are KGHSH and LQKENI. CDR3 DNA (partial): TGTGCCAGCTCACCAGGGGGCGGCTCAGATACG. It yields the protein CASSPGGGSDT. The CDR3, in full, reads CASSPGGGSDTQYF.